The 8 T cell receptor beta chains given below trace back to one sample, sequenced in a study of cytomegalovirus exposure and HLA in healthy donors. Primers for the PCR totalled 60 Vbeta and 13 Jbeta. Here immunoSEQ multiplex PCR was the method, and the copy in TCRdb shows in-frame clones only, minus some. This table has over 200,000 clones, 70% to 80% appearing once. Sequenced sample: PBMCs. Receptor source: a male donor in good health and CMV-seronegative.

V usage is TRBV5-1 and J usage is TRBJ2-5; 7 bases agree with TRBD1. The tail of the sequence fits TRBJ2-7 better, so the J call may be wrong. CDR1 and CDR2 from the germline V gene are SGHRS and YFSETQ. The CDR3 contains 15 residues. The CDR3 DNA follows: TGCGCCAGCAGCCGTCGACAGGGATCAACCTACGAGCAGTACTTC. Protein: CASSRRQGSTYEQYF.

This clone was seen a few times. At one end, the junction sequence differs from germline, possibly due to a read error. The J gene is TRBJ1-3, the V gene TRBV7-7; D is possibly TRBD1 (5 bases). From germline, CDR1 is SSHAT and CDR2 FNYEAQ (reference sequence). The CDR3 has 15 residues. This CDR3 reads CASSLDSSIGNTIYF. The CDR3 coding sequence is TGTGCTAGCAGCTTAGACAGCTCGATTGGAAACACCATATATTTT.

The CDR3 loop reads CSATVNYGYTF. The CDR3 DNA reads TGCAGCGCGACAGTGAACTATGGCTACACCTTC. V gene TRBV20-1 combines with J gene TRBJ1-2, with D perhaps TRBD1 (5 bases). Germline-derived CDR1 and CDR2 are DFQATT and SNEGSKA (reference sequence). CDR3 length: 11 amino acids.

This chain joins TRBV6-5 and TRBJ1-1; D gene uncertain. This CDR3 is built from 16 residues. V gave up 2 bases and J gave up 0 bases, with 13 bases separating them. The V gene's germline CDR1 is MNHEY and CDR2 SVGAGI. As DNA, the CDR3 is TGTGCCAGCAGTTACACAAACACGATCATGAACACTGAAGCTTTCTTT. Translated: CASSYTNTIMNTEAFF.

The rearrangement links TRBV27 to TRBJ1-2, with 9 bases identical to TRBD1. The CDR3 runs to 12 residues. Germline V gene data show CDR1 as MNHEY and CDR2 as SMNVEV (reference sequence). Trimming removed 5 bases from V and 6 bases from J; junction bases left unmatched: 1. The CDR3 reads CASSRTGDGYTF. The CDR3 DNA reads TGTGCCAGCAGTCGGACAGGGGATGGCTACACCTTC.

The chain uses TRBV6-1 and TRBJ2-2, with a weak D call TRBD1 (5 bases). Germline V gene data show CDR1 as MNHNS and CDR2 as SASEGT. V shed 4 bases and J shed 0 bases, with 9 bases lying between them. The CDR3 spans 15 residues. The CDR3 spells CASSGTQTNTGELFF. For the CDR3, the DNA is TGTGCCAGCAGTGGGACACAAACGAACACCGGGGAGCTGTTTTTT.

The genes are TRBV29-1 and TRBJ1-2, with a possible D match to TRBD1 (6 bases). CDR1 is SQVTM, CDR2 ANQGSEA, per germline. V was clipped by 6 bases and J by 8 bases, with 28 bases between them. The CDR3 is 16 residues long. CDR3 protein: CSVPGLRIQGRGGYTF. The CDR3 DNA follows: TGCAGCGTCCCCGGGCTAAGGATACAGGGTCGGGGAGGCTACACCTTC.

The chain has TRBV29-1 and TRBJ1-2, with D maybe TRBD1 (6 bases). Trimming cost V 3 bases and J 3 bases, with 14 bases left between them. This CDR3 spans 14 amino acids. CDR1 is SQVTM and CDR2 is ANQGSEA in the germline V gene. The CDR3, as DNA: TGCAGCGTTGACAGGGACAATGTAGACTATGGCTACACCTTC. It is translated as CSVDRDNVDYGYTF.